This T cell receptor beta chain was recorded in a study of blood T cell repertoires in COVID-19. Study background: Whether acute or convalescent, the COVID-19 samples came from the United States, Italy and Spain. Sources were T cells, B-cell-depleted T cells, or PBMCs; the material itself was cDNA or gDNA.

In the authors' methods: The authors estimated nucleated cell counts from reference gene primer amplification. The protocol was immunoSEQ multiplex PCR, while the TCRdb copy is restricted to in-frame clones and leaves out a portion. D and trimming come from the DNA, and the V and J calls and clone size come from that table. The profile shows fewer than 250,000 clones, around 80% of them singletons. The V end was cut by 4 bases, the J end by 0 bases, with 12 bases between. The germline gives CDR1 SGHRS, CDR2 YFSETQ. The CDR3 sequence is 15 residues long. The sequence derives from a woman aged 40 to 50 with acute or convalescent COVID-19. The sequenced sample consisted of peripheral blood. The chain links TRBV5-1 to TRBJ2-3; possible D gene TRBD2, 7 bases. CDR3 DNA sequence: TGCGCCAGCAGCGGCGCGGGGGCTAGCACAGATACGCAGTATTTT. This encodes CASSGAGASTDTQYF.